One sample yielded the 2 T cell receptor beta chains listed below, sequenced in a study of cytomegalovirus exposure and HLA in healthy donors (TCRdb year 2017). The method was the immunoSEQ multiplex PCR assay. A mixture of 60 forward primers for TCR Vbeta segments and 13 reverse primers for TCR Jbeta segments was used in the multiplex PCR. The immuneACCESS repertoire file appears here via TCRdb, limited to in-frame rearrangements. These files lack a portion of the clones; in checked studies, under half of the deficit traces to unresolved V genes, and the cause of the others is not known. The sample's table covers 150,000 or so clones. In total, the top ten clones hold 1.5% to 2% of the sample. The source material was PBMCs. Receptor source: a man aged 18 to 30 in good health and CMV-seronegative.

The V call is TRBV28, the J call TRBJ1-2; no firm D call. V shed 9 bases and J shed 4 bases, with 18 bases lying between them. Germline loops: CDR1 MDHEN, CDR2 SYDVKM. The CDR3 totals 14 residues. The CDR3 DNA reads TGTGCCAGTCATTCCTACCGGTCCCTCTATGGCTACACCTTC. Encoded protein: CASHSYRSLYGYTF.

The chain recombines TRBV5-1 with TRBJ1-2; TRBD1 matches 10 bases. The germline gives CDR1 SGHRS, CDR2 YFSETQ. With 5 bases clipped from V and 4 bases from J, the junction kept 5 bases outside the gene matches. The CDR3 extends over 14 amino acids. The CDR3 sequence is CASRRDRGFYGYTF. CDR3 nucleotide sequence: TGCGCCAGCAGACGGGACAGGGGCTTCTATGGCTACACCTTC.